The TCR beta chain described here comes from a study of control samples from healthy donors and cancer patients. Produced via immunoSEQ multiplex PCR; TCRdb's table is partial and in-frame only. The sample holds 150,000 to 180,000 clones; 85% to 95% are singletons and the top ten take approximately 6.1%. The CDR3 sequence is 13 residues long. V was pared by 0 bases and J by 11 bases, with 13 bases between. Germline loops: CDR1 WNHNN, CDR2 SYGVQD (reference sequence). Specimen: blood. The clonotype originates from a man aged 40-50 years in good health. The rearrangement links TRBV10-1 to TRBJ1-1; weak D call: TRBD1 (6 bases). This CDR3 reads CASSESPDSEAFF. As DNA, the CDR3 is TGCGCCAGCAGTGAGTCCCCGGACAGTGAGGCTTTCTTT.